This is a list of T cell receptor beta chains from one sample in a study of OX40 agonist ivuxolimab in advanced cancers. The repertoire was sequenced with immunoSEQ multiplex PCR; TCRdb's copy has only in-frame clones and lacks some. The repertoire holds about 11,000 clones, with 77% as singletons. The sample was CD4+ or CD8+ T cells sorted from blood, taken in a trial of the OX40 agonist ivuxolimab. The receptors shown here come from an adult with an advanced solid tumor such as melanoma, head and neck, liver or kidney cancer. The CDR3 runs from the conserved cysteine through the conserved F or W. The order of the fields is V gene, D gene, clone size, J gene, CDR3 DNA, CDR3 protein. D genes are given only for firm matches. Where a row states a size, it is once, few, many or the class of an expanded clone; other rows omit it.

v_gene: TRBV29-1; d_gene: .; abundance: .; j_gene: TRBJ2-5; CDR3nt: TGCAGCGTTGAAGGGGGTGAAGAGACCCAGTACTTC; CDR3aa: CSVEGGEETQYF
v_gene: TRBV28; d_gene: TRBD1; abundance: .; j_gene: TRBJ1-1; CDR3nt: TGTGCCAGCAGCGACCCGGGACAGGAGGCCCCTGAAGCTTTCTTT; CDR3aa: CASSDPGQEAPEAFF
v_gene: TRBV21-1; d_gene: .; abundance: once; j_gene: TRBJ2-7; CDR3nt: TGTGCCAGCAGCTTCGCAATGCTACACGTGTTAGACGAGCAGTACTTC; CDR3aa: CASSFAMLHVLDEQYF
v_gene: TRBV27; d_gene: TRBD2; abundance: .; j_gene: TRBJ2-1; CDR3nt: TGTGCCAGCAGTTTCGCGGGACTAGCGAATGAGCAGTTCTTC; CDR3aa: CASSFAGLANEQFF
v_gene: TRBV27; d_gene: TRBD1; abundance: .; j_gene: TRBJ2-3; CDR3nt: TGTGCCAGCAGTACCAGGGACAGGGCAATATCCACAGATACGCAGTATTTT; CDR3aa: CASSTRDRAISTDTQYF
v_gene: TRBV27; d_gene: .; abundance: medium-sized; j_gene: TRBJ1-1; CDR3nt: TGTGCCAGTGCGGATTTTACAGAGAACACTGAAGCTTTCTTT; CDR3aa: CASADFTENTEAFF
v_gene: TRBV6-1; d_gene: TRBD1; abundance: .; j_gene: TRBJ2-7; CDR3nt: TGTGCCACAGACCTACCGGGACAGGGGCTCAACGAGCAGTACTTC; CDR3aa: CATDLPGQGLNEQYF
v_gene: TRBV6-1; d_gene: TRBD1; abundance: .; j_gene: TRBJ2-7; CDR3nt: TGTGCCAGCAGTGAAAGGGGGACAGGGATGGGCTACGAGCAGTACTTC; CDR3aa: CASSERGTGMGYEQYF
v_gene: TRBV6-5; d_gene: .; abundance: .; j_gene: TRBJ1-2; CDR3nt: TGTGCCAGCAGCCAACAAGGGGGGGCAGGTGAGGACACCTTC; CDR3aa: CASSQQGGAGEDTF
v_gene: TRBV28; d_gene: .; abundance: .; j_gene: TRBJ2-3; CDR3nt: TGTGCCAGCAGTTTTACAGGGTCTACAGATACGCAGTATTTT; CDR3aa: CASSFTGSTDTQYF
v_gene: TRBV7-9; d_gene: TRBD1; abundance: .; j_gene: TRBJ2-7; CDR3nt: TGTGCCAGCAGCTCTCCGGGACAGGGGGACAGCGAGCAGTACTTC; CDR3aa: CASSSPGQGDSEQYF
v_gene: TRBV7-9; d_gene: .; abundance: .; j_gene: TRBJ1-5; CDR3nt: TGTGCCAGCAGCTTAGGGCAGGGAGGAATCAATCAGCCCCAGCATTTT; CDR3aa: CASSLGQGGINQPQHF
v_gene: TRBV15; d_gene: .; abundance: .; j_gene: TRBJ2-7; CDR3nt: TGTGCCACCAGCAGAGATGGGAACTCCTACGAGCAGTACTTC; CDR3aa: CATSRDGNSYEQYF
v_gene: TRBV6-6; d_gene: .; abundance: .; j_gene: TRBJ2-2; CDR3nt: TGTGCCAGCAGTTACTCTGGCGGGGAGCTGTTTTTT; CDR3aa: CASSYSGGELFF
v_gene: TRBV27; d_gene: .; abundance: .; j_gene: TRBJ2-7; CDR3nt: TGTGCCAGCAGTCACGGACTAACCTACGAGCAGTACTTC; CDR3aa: CASSHGLTYEQYF
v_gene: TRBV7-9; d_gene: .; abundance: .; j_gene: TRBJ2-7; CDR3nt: TGTGCCAGCAGCTCCGCAGGGTTTACAGGCTACGAGCAGTACTTC; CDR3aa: CASSSAGFTGYEQYF
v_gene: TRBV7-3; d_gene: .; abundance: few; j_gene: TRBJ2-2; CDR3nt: TGTGCCAGCAGCCACGATACCGGGGAGCTGTTTTTT; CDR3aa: CASSHDTGELFF
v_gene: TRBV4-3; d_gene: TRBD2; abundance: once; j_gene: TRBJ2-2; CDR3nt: TGCGCCAGCAGCCCCTCAGCGGGAGAGGGCACCGGGGAGCTGTTTTTT; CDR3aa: CASSPSAGEGTGELFF
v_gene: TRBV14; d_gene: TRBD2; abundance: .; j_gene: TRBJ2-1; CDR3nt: TGTGCCAGCAGCGTCCTGCCGGGGGGGCCCTACAATGAGCAGTTCTTC; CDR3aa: CASSVLPGGPYNEQFF
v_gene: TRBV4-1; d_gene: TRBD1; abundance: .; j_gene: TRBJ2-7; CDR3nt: TGCGCCAGCAGCCAAGAACGGGACAGGGCAGACGAGCAGTACTTC; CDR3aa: CASSQERDRADEQYF
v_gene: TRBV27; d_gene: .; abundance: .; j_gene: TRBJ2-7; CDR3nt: TGTGCCAGCAGTACCTCCTACGAGCAGTACTTC; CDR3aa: CASSTSYEQYF
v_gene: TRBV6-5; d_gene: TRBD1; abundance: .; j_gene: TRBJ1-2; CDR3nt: TGTGCCAGCACCCCCGGACAGGACTTCTATGGCTACACCTTC; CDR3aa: CASTPGQDFYGYTF
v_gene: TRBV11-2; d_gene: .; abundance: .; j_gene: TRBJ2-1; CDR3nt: TGTGCCAGCAGCTCCTTCGGGGGCATCCTACGCAATGAGCAGTTCTTC; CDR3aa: CASSSFGGILRNEQFF
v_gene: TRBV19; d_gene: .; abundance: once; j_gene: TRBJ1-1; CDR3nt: TGTGCCAGTAGTATCGGGGCGAACACTGAAGCTTTCTTT; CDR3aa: CASSIGANTEAFF
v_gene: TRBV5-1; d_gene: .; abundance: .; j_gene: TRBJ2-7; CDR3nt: TGCGCCAGCAGCTTGGAAGTGAATAATCGGGACGAGCAGTACTTC; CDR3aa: CASSLEVNNRDEQYF
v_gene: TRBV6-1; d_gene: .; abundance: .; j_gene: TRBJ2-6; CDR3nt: TGTGCCAGCACCGGGGGCGCTGGGGCCAACGTCCTGACTTTC; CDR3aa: CASTGGAGANVLTF
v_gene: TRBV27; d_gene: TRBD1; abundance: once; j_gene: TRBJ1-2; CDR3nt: TGTGCCAGCAGTCAATCACAGGGGGCAGGCGGCTACACCTTC; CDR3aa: CASSQSQGAGGYTF
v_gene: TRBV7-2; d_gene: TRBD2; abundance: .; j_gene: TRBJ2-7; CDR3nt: TGTGCCAGTGGCCCCATAGCGGGAAGATACGAGCAGTACTTC; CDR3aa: CASGPIAGRYEQYF
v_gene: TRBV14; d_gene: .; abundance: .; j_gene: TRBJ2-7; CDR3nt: TGTGCCAGCAGCCAAGGGTATAGGTCCTACGAGCAGTACTTC; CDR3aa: CASSQGYRSYEQYF
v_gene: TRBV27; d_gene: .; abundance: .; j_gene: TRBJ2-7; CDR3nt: TGTGCCAGCAGTTCCCCAGGGAAAATTAAGGACGAGCAGTACTTC; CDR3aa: CASSSPGKIKDEQYF